The 14 T cell receptor beta chains in this list originate from one sample, sequenced in a study of neurological immune-mediated disorders. TCRdb used MiXCR to reprocess the 5' RACE reads, holding one entry per CDR3 protein. The table has tens of thousands of distinct CDR3 sequences, 3.5% seen once. Sequencing was done on a sample of PBMCs. Receptors were obtained from a woman aged 45-59 years with multiple sclerosis.

This clonotype came up many times. The rearrangement joins TRBV10-3 to TRBJ1-1, with D unclear. V shed 3 bases and J shed 6 bases, with 8 bases lying between them. The CDR3 consists of 12 residues. Germline V lookup: CDR1 ENHRY, CDR2 SYGVKD. CDR3 in DNA: TGTGCCATCAGTGACTGGTTGGCTGAAGCTTTCTTT. Translating gives CAISDWLAEAFF.

This clonotype was seen many times. The chain employs TRBV12-3 or TRBV12-4 and TRBJ1-1, with D hard to call. CDR3 length: 14 amino acids. Trimming removed 3 bases from V and 0 bases from J, with 8 bases in between. CDR3 protein: CASSFDRLNTEAFF. In DNA form, the CDR3 reads TGTGCCAGCAGTTTTGACCGATTGAACACTGAAGCTTTCTTT.

This clonotype was recorded many times. The V gene is TRBV19, the J gene TRBJ2-7; tentatively, D is TRBD2 (6 bases). The CDR3 has 14 residues. The ends were cut back, 3 bases at V and 3 bases at J, with 12 bases in the middle. Germline-derived CDR1 and CDR2 are LNHDA and SQIVND (reference sequence). CDR3 region: CASSISGLYYEQYF. The CDR3 DNA is TGTGCCAGTAGTATCTCCGGACTATACTACGAGCAGTACTTC.

This clonotype was observed at least ten times. This chain uses TRBV9 with TRBJ2-2; D not certain. Trimming took off 0 bases at V and 0 bases at J, with 9 bases between the two ends. The length of the CDR3 is 16 residues. CDR1 is SGDLS and CDR2 is YYNGEE in the germline V gene. Here the CDR3 reads CASSVESNPNTGELFF. The CDR3 DNA reads TGTGCCAGCAGCGTAGAGTCTAATCCGAACACCGGGGAGCTGTTTTTT.

The table lists this clonotype with many counts. The V and J genes are TRBV20-1 and TRBJ1-6; maybe TRBD1 (5 bases). Trimming left V 6 bases short and J 7 bases short, with 16 bases between. The CDR3 loop spans 14 amino acids. CDR1 is DFQATT and CDR2 is SNEGSKA in the germline V gene (reference sequence). The CDR3, as DNA: TGCAGTGCGTCTACTCGAAGGGACAATTCACCCCTCCACTTT. Its protein product is CSASTRRDNSPLHF.

In its sample, this clonotype was seen many times. The rearrangement links TRBV20-1 to TRBJ1-1, with TRBD1 matching over 9 bases. Per the germline V gene, CDR1 is DFQATT and CDR2 is SNEGSKA (reference sequence). This CDR3 has 15 residues. After removal of 5 bases from V and 1 base from J, the junction contained 8 bases not matched to a gene. The CDR3 spells CSAPQGAMGNTEAFF. Here the CDR3 DNA reads TGCAGTGCTCCACAGGGGGCGATGGGGAACACTGAAGCTTTCTTT.

This clonotype was found many times. The chain is built from TRBV5-6 and TRBJ2-7; TRBD2 matches at 7 bases. CDR1 and CDR2 (germline): SGHDT, YYEEEE. Trimming removed 1 base from V and 3 bases from J; junction bases left unmatched: 13. The CDR3 has 17 amino acids. The CDR3 DNA reads as TGTGCCAGCAGCTTGTATGTCACTCGGGGGGACGTCTACGAGCAGTACTTC. Translating gives CASSLYVTRGDVYEQYF.

This clonotype was observed at least ten times. The V call is TRBV12-3 or TRBV12-4, the J call TRBJ2-1, with 8 bases lining up with TRBD2. With 10 bases clipped from V and 5 bases from J, the junction kept 4 bases outside the gene matches. The CDR3 length is 12 residues. CDR3 DNA sequence: TGTGCCACCTCCGGGGGGGACAATGAGCAGTTCTTC. It specifies CATSGGDNEQFF.

At least ten counts were recorded for this clonotype. The V and J genes are TRBV27 and TRBJ2-1; 10 nucleotides match TRBD2. From germline, CDR1 is MNHEY and CDR2 SMNVEV (reference sequence). The CDR3 length is 15 residues. V lost 6 bases to trimming and J lost 2 bases; unmatched junction nucleotides: 4. In nucleotides, the CDR3 is TGTGCCAGCAGCCACACTAGCGGGACCTACAATGAGCAGTTCTTC. This gives the protein CASSHTSGTYNEQFF.

This clonotype was seen ten or more times. The rearrangement joins TRBV5-1 to TRBJ2-5; 10 bases agree with TRBD2. This CDR3 spans 14 amino acids. Trimming cost V 3 bases and J 13 bases; bases outside gene matches: 12. CDR1 SGHRS and CDR2 YFSETQ come from the germline V gene. The CDR3 protein is CASSSSGGPRVWYF. The CDR3 nucleotides are TGCGCCAGCAGCTCTAGCGGGGGCCCCCGAGTTTGGTACTTC.

This clonotype was seen at least ten times. The chain is built from TRBV20-1 and TRBJ2-7; D might be TRBD2 (6 bases). This CDR3 has 14 amino acids. The V end lost 1 base, the J end lost 4 bases, and 14 bases lay between the germline ends. Germline V gene lookup returns CDR1 DFQATT and CDR2 SNEGSKA (reference sequence). CDR3 in amino acids: CSARALPLAYEQYF. Written as DNA, the CDR3 is TGCAGTGCTAGAGCCCTTCCACTAGCTTACGAGCAGTACTTC.

This clonotype was counted ten times or more. This chain links TRBV5-1 with TRBJ2-2; 9 bases match TRBD2. This CDR3 spans 16 amino acids. V shed 1 base, J shed 5 bases, and the junction held 6 bases outside the gene matches. Germline V lookup: CDR1 SGHRS, CDR2 YFSETQ. Written as DNA, the CDR3 is TGCGCCAGCAGCTTGATAGCGGGGGACCTGACCGGGGAGCTGTTTTTT. It codes for CASSLIAGDLTGELFF.

This clonotype was detected many times. The gene calls are TRBV7-2 and TRBJ2-7; D perhaps matches TRBD2 (5 bases). Trimming removed 4 bases from V and 0 bases from J, with 13 bases in between. CDR3 length: 15 amino acids. Germline V gene sequence: CDR1 SGHTA, CDR2 FQGNSA. DNA of the CDR3: TGTGCCAGCAGCTGGTTAGCGCACCGCTCCTACGAGCAGTACTTC. It yields the protein CASSWLAHRSYEQYF.

This clonotype was detected ten times or more. V is TRBV5-1 and J is TRBJ2-3, with D possibly called TRBD1 or TRBD2 (6 bases each). Trimming took off 5 bases at V and 5 bases at J, with 15 bases between the two ends. The CDR3 is made up of 14 amino acids. Germline CDR1 and CDR2: SGHRS and YFSETQ. This CDR3 is CASSRDTGVDTQYF. DNA of the CDR3: TGCGCCAGCAGTAGGGACACGGGGGTAGATACGCAGTATTTT.